A single TCR beta chain is shown here with its context. The antigen is undetermined. The source of the sample is a study of shared clonotypes between healthy human individuals. As for the study in general: Per donor, three plates held CD4 naive cells, three held CD4 memory, two held CD8 naive and one held CD8 memory.

Findings and limits, study-wide: The naive CD4 repertoires of a few donors were compared, and approximately 4.5% of clonotypes were shared.

Generated by immunoSEQ multiplex PCR, the TCRdb table keeps only in-frame clones and is missing some. The sample comprises about 1.5 million clones, 95% to 99% of which are singletons, and less than 0.55% rests with the top ten. This CDR3 contains 13 residues. The receptor was isolated from a man under 40 in good health. The sequenced material came from naive CD4+ T cells sorted from blood. Subset reported: CD45RA+ positively selected. The chain joins TRBV21-1 to TRBJ2-7. TRBV21-1 is termed a pseudogene. DNA of the CDR3: TGTGCCAGCAGCAAAGTGGGATCCTACGAGCAGTACTTC. It is translated as CASSKVGSYEQYF.